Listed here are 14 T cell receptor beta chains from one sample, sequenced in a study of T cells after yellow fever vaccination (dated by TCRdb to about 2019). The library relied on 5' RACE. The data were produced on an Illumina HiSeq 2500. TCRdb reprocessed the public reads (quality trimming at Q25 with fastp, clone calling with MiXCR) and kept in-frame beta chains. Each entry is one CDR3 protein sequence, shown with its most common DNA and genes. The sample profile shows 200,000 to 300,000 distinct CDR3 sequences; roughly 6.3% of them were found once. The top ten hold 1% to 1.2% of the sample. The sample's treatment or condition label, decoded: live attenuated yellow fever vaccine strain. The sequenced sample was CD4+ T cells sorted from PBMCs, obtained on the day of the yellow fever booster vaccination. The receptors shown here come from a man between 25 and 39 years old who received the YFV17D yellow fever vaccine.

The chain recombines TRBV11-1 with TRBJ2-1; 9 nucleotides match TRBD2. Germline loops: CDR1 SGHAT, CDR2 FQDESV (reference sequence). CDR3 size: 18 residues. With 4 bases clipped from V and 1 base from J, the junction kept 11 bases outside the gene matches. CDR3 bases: TGTGCCAGCAGCTCTATCCGACCTAGCGGGGAGTCCTACAATGAGCAGTTCTTC. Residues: CASSSIRPSGESYNEQFF.

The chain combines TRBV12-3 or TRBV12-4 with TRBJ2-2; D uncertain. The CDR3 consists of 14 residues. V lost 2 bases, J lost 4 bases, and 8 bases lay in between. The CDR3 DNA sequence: TGTGCCAGCAGTTTACGGCGGAGCACCGGGGAGCTGTTTTTT. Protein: CASSLRRSTGELFF.

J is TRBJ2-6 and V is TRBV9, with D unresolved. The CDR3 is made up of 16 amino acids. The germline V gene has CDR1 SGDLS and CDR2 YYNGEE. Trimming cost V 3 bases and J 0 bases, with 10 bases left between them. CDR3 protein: CASSARGGSGANVLTF. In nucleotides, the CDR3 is TGTGCCAGCAGCGCCCGCGGTGGCTCTGGGGCCAACGTCCTGACTTTC.

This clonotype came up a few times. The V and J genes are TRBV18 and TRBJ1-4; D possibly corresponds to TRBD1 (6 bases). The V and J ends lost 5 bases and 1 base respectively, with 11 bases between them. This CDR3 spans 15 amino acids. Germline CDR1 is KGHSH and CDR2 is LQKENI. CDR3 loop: CASSSTGITNEKLFF. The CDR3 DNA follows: TGTGCCAGCTCATCAACAGGGATAACTAATGAAAAACTGTTTTTT.

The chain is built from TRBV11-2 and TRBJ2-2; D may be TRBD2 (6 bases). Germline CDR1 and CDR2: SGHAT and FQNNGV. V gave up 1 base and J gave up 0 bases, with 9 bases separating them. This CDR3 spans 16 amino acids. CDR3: CASSLAGTPNTGELFF. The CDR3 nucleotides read TGTGCCAGCAGCTTAGCCGGGACTCCGAACACCGGGGAGCTGTTTTTT.

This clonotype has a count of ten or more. The CDR3 reads CASRAYKGEQFF. The CDR3 bases are TGTGCCAGCAGAGCTTACAAGGGTGAGCAGTTCTTC. V usage is TRBV25-1 and J usage is TRBJ2-1; no clear D. Germline assignment: CDR1 MGHDK and CDR2 SYGVNS. The CDR3 extends over 12 amino acids. Trimming shortened V by 6 bases and J by 9 bases, and 12 bases separated the two germline ends.

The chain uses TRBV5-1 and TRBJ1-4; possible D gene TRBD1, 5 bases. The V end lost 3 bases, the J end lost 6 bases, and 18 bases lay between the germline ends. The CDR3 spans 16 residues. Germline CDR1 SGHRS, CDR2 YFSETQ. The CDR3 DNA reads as TGCGCCAGCAGCTATGGGTCGAGGGGAGGGGATGAAAAACTGTTTTTT. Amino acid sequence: CASSYGSRGGDEKLFF.

CDR3 loop: CASSIAYVSGANVLTF. The CDR3, as DNA: TGTGCCAGTAGTATCGCGTACGTCTCTGGGGCCAACGTCCTGACTTTC. The V gene is TRBV19, the J gene TRBJ2-6; no clear D gene. Trimming stripped 3 bases from V and 0 bases from J, with 9 bases between. This CDR3 is built from 16 residues. Germline V lookup: CDR1 LNHDA, CDR2 SQIVND (reference sequence).

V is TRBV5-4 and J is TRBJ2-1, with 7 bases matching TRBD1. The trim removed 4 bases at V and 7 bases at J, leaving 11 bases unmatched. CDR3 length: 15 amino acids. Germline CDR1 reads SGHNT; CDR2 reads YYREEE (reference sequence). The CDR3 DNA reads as TGTGCCAGCAGCCCAACAGGGGACATGGGAAATGAGCAGTTCTTC. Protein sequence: CASSPTGDMGNEQFF.

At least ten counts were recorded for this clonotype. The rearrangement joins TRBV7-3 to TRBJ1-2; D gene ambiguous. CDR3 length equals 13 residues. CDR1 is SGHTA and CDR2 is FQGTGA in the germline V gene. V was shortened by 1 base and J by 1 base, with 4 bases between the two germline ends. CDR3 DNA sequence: TGTGCCAGCAGCTTAAACAGTAACTATGGCTACACCTTC. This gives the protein CASSLNSNYGYTF. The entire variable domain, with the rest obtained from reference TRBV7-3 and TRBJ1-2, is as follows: GAGVSQTPSNKVTEKGKYVELRCDPISGHTALYWYRQSLGQGPEFLIYFQGTGAADDSGLPNDRFFAVRPEGSVSTLKIQRTERGDSAVYLCASSLNSNYGYTFGSGTRLTVV.

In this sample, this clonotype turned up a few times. The DNA for the CDR3 is TGCAGTGCTAGAGATTTGAACGGCGTCAATCAGCCCCAGCATTTT. The encoded protein is CSARDLNGVNQPQHF. The rearrangement links TRBV20-1 to TRBJ1-5; the D is unclear. Per the germline V gene, CDR1 is DFQATT and CDR2 is SNEGSKA (reference sequence). This CDR3 is built from 15 residues. Trimming shortened V by 0 bases and J by 3 bases, and 12 bases separated the two germline ends.

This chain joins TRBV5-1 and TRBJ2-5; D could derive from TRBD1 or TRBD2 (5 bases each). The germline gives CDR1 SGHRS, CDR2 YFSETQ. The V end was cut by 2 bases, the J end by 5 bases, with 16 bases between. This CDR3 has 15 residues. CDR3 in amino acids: CASSFGTARSETQYF. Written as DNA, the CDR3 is TGCGCCAGCAGCTTCGGGACGGCTAGATCGGAGACCCAGTACTTC.

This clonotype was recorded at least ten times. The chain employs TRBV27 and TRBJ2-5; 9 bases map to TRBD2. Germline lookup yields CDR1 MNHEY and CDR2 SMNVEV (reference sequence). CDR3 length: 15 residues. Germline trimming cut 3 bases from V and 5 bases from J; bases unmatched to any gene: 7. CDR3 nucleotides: TGTGCCAGCAGTTTGTTGTTAGCGGGAGTTGAGACCCAGTACTTC. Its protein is CASSLLLAGVETQYF.

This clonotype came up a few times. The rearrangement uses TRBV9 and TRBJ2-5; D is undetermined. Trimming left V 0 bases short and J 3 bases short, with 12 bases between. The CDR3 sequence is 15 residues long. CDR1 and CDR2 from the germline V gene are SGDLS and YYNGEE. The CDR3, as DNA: TGTGCCAGCAGCGTAGGGACCTTCCGGGAAGAGACCCAGTACTTC. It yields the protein CASSVGTFREETQYF.